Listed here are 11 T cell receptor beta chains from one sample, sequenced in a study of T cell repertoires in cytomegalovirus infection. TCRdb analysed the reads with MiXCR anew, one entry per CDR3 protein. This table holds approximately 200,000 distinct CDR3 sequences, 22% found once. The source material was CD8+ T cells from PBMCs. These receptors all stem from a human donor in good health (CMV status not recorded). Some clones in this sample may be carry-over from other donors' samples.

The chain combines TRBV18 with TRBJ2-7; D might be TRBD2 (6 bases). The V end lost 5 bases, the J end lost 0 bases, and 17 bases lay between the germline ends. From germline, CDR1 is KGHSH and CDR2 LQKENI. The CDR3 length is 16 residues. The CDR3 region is CASSATGTSLSYEQYF. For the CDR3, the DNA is TGTGCCAGCTCAGCGACCGGGACTTCGCTCTCCTACGAGCAGTACTTC.

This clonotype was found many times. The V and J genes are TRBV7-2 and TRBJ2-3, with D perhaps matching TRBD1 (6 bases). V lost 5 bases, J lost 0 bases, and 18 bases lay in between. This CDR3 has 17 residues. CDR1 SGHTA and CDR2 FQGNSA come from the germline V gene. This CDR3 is CASSLRDKPSSTDTQYF. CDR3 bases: TGTGCCAGCAGCCTTCGGGACAAACCGTCTAGCACAGATACGCAGTATTTT.

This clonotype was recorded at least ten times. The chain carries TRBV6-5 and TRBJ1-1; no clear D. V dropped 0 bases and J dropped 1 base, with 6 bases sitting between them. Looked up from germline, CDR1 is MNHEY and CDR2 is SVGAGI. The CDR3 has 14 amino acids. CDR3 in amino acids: CASSYSAQNTEAFF. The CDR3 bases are TGTGCCAGCAGTTACTCGGCACAGAACACTGAAGCTTTCTTT.

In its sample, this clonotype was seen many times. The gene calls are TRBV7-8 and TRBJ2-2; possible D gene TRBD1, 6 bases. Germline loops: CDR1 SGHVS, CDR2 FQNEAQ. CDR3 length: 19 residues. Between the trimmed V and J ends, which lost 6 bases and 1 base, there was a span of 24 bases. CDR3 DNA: TGTGCCAGCAGAACAGCTTGGGCTTGGGACAAACAGAACACCGGGGAGCTGTTTTTT. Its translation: CASRTAWAWDKQNTGELFF.

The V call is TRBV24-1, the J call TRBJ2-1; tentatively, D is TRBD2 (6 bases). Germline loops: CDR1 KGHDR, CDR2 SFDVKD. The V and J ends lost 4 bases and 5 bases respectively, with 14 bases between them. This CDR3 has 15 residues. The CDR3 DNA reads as TGTGCCACCAGTGACTTGGGGGGACTGAACAATGAGCAGTTCTTC. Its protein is CATSDLGGLNNEQFF.

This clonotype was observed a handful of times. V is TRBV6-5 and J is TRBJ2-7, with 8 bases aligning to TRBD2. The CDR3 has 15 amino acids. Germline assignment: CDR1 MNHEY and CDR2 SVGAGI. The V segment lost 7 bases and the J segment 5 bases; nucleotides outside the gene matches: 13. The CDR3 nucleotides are TGTGCCAGCACCCCCCGGGGGGGACCCCGCCACGAGCAGTACTTC. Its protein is CASTPRGGPRHEQYF.

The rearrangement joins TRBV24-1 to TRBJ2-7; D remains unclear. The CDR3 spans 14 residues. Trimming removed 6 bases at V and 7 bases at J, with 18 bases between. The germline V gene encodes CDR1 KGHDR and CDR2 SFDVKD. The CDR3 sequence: CATSPGRVKREQYF. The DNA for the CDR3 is TGTGCCACCAGTCCTGGACGGGTTAAGAGGGAGCAGTACTTC.

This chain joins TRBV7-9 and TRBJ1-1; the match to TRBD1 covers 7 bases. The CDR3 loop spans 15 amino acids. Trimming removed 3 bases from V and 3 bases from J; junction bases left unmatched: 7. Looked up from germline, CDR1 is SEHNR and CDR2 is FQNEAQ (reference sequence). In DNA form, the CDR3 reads TGTGCCAGCAGCTTGGAGACAGGGCAACACACTGAAGCTTTCTTT. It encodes CASSLETGQHTEAFF.

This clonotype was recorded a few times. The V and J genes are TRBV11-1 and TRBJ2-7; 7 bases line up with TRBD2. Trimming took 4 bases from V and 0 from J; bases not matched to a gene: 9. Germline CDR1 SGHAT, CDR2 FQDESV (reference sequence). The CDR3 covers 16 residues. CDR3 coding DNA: TGTGCCAGCAGCTCCCCCGGGACTACCGGCTCCTACGAGCAGTACTTC. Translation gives CASSSPGTTGSYEQYF.

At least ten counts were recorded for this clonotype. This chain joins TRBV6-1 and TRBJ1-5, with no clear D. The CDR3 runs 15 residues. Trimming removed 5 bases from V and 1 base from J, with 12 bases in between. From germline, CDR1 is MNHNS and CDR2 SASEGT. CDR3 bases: TGTGCCAGCAGTTCCCAAGGTGCGAGCAATCAGCCCCAGCATTTT. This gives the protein CASSSQGASNQPQHF.

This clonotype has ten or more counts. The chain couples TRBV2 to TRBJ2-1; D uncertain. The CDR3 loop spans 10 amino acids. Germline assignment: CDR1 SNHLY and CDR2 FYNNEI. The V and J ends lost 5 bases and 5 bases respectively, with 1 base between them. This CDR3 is CASSNNEQFF. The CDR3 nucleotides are TGTGCCAGCAGTAACAATGAGCAGTTCTTC.